The TCR beta chain under discussion was sequenced for a study (dated by TCRdb to the early 2010s). Data came from an Illumina Genome Analyzer IIx. TCRdb reprocessing: public reads trimmed at Q25 with fastp, clones called with MiXCR, in-frame beta chains kept. Records with the same CDR3 protein are collapsed into one entry carrying the most frequent genes and DNA. Present in this sample are nearly 15,000 distinct CDR3 sequences, around 30% of which were seen just once. The ten biggest clones cover about 16% of the sample. By its share of the sample, this clonotype is medium-sized (0.01 to 0.1%). It lacks a known antigen. No much larger clone is present one base from it, and per-base qualities are unavailable. In the germline V gene, CDR1 corresponds to SQVTM and CDR2 to ANQGSEA. The CDR3 spans 11 residues, from the cysteine through the phenylalanine. CDR3 DNA only is kept here, 33 bases in frame from base 1. V lost 4 bases and J lost 7 bases; the stretch between them is 11 bases long.

Sequencing used blood. The chain is made from TRBV29-1 and TRBJ2-7; the D gene is possibly TRBD2, with 5 bases matching. This clonotype originated in a human donor. Here the CDR3 is given as CSVARSGEQYF. The DNA sequence follows: TGCAGCGTTGCTCGGTCGGGGGAGCAGTACTTC.